This T cell receptor beta chain was sequenced for a study of blood T cell repertoires in COVID-19. Background on the study: In each case, the material was cDNA or gDNA derived from T cells, B-cell-depleted T cells, or PBMCs.

Libraries were prepared by immunoSEQ multiplex PCR; TCRdb keeps only in-frame clonotypes and omits some of them. Of some 180,000 clones in the sample, roughly four fifths are singletons; the top ten hold more than 5.5%. The clonotype was recovered from a human donor in a cohort sampled during active COVID-19. Sequencing input: peripheral blood.

This CDR3 reads CATRLQASSNSPLHF. The CDR3 DNA sequence: TGTGCCACCAGGCTACAGGCGAGTAGTAATTCACCCCTCCACTTT. V gene TRBV19 combines with J gene TRBJ1-6; a possible D gene is TRBD1 (5 bases). The germline V gene encodes CDR1 LNHDA and CDR2 SQIVND (reference sequence). Trimming took 10 bases from V and 6 from J, leaving 19 bases between them. The CDR3 covers 15 residues.